This T cell receptor (beta chain) was captured by sequencing in a study of patients and donors after allogeneic stem cell transplantation. The CDR3 extends over 13 amino acids. The germline V and J ends were trimmed by 6 bases and 5 bases, with 14 bases remaining between them. Germline V lookup: CDR1 SGHRS, CDR2 YFSETQ. This clonotype was observed a few times. One entry per CDR3 protein results from TCRdb running MiXCR on the RT-PCR reads. This sample has approximately 200,000 distinct CDR3 sequences, with roughly two fifths found just once. The chain has TRBV5-1 and TRBJ1-1; D is unresolved. The specimen sequenced was blood, either unsorted or a sorted T cell fraction (not recorded which). The sequence was collected from a human donor who was either an allogeneic HSCT recipient or a stem cell or donor lymphocyte infusion donor (not recorded which). It is not recorded whose cells these are; they may come from a transplant donor. The DNA for the CDR3 is TGCGCCAGCAAGGAGTGGGATTTAACTGAAGCTTTCTTT. This encodes CASKEWDLTEAFF.